These 19 T cell receptor beta chains originate from one sample sequenced in a study of early T cells in non-severe SARS-CoV-2 infection. TCRdb passed the 5' RACE reads through MiXCR, listing each CDR3 protein once. The sample lists tens of thousands of distinct CDR3 sequences, about 8.6% occurring once. Sequences were obtained from whole blood. The receptors were gathered from an adult who was a healthcare worker with PCR-confirmed SARS-CoV-2 infection or an uninfected control (not recorded which).

This clonotype was seen at least ten times. The chain is built from TRBV5-4 and TRBJ1-1; 12 bases fit TRBD1. The germline V gene has CDR1 SGHNT and CDR2 YYREEE (reference sequence). This CDR3 comprises 17 residues. Unmatched junction bases numbered 11, after V lost 4 bases and J lost 4 bases. CDR3 DNA: TGTGCCAGCAGCAGGGACAGGGGGCGCGATTTGGCCACTGAAGCTTTCTTT. Protein: CASSRDRGRDLATEAFF.

The chain links TRBV2 to TRBJ2-2; no reliable D call. The CDR3 has 13 amino acids. With 7 bases removed from V and 5 bases from J, the gap between germline ends came to 11 bases. Germline V gene sequence: CDR1 SNHLY, CDR2 FYNNEI. Here the CDR3 DNA reads TGTGCCAGCACCTATTATGGTACCGGGGAGCTGTTTTTT. This sequence encodes CASTYYGTGELFF. The full variable domain, rest sourced from reference TRBV2 and TRBJ2-2, is EPEVTQTPSHQVTQMGQEVILRCVPISNHLYFYWYRQILGQKVEFLVSFYNNEISEKSEIFDDQFSVERPDGSNFTLKIRSTKLEDSAMYFCASTYYGTGELFFGEGSRLTVL.

V is TRBV27 and J is TRBJ1-1; a possible D gene is TRBD1 (6 bases). Germline loops: CDR1 MNHEY, CDR2 SMNVEV (reference sequence). Trimming removed 5 bases at V and 4 bases at J, with 17 bases between. This CDR3 comprises 15 residues. CDR3 DNA sequence: TGTGCCAGCAGTGCAACAGGGAAAGGGGCCACTGAAGCTTTCTTT. This gives the protein CASSATGKGATEAFF.

This chain connects TRBV4-2 to TRBJ1-1, with D tentatively TRBD1 (5 bases). Per germline, CDR1 LGHNA and CDR2 YNFKEQ. Trimming left V 0 bases short and J 1 base short, with 9 bases between. The CDR3 covers 15 residues. CDR3 residues: CASSQERGQNTEAFF. The CDR3 DNA follows: TGTGCCAGCAGCCAAGAGAGGGGCCAGAACACTGAAGCTTTCTTT.

The sample holds many counts of this clonotype. CDR3 in amino acids: CSVSDREARKGAFF. The CDR3 coding sequence is TGCAGCGTTTCGGACAGGGAAGCTCGTAAAGGAGCTTTCTTT. The chain employs TRBV29-1 and TRBJ1-1, with 8 positions matching TRBD1. The CDR3 consists of 14 residues. From germline, CDR1 is SQVTM and CDR2 ANQGSEA. Trimming removed 5 bases from V and 10 bases from J; junction bases left unmatched: 15.

The chain is built from TRBV24-1 and TRBJ2-2; unclear D gene. The germline V and J ends were trimmed by 9 bases and 7 bases, with 8 bases remaining between them. Germline loops: CDR1 KGHDR, CDR2 SFDVKD. This CDR3 has 11 residues. The CDR3 DNA follows: TGTGCCACCTCTCAACACGGGGAGCTGTTTTTT. The encoded protein is CATSQHGELFF.

This clonotype was recorded many times. The chain is built from TRBV30 and TRBJ2-6; D not certain. CDR3 length: 13 amino acids. V lost 4 bases, J lost 4 bases, and 8 bases lay in between. Germline CDR1 is GTSNPN and CDR2 is SVGIG (reference sequence). For the CDR3, the DNA is TGTGCCTGGAATTTTGGCGGGGCCAACGTCCTGACTTTC. Protein sequence: CAWNFGGANVLTF. The complete variable domain, with remaining parts taken from reference TRBV30 and TRBJ2-6, reads SQTIHQWPATLVQPVGSPLSLECTVEGTSNPNLYWYRQAAGRGLQLLFYSVGIGQISSEVPQNLSASRPQDRQFILSSKKLLLSDSGFYLCAWNFGGANVLTFGAGSRLTVL.

The sample holds many counts of this clonotype. The chain couples TRBV3-1 to TRBJ2-5, with D perhaps TRBD2 (6 bases). The germline V gene encodes CDR1 LGHDT and CDR2 YNNKEL (reference sequence). The V gene lost 6 bases and the J gene lost 1 base, with 12 bases spanning the gap. This CDR3 contains 14 residues. The CDR3 bases are TGTGCCAGCAGGGACGGACTACCCCAAGAGACCCAGTACTTC. Its protein is CASRDGLPQETQYF.

This clonotype came up many times. The V gene is TRBV18, the J gene TRBJ2-7, with D unclear. Germline V gives CDR1 KGHSH, CDR2 LQKENI. This CDR3 region has 14 residues. V was shortened by 2 bases and J by 0 bases, with 8 bases between the two germline ends. CDR3 sequence: CASSPGLLSYEQYF. Written as DNA, the CDR3 is TGTGCCAGCTCACCAGGGCTCCTCTCCTACGAGCAGTACTTC.

This clonotype was detected many times. The chain combines TRBV24-1 with TRBJ2-6; no clear D gene. This CDR3 contains 17 residues. Trimming shortened V by 1 base and J by 0 bases, and 9 bases separated the two germline ends. CDR1 KGHDR and CDR2 SFDVKD come from the germline V gene. The chain's CDR3 is CATSDFGVGSGANVLTF. In DNA, the CDR3 is TGTGCCACCAGTGATTTTGGTGTGGGCTCTGGGGCCAACGTCCTGACTTTC.

This clonotype was seen repeatedly, ten times or more. The V gene is TRBV28, the J gene TRBJ1-2; 8 positions agree with TRBD1. The V gene's germline CDR1 is MDHEN and CDR2 SYDVKM. V gave up 3 bases and J gave up 1 base; unmatched junction bases: 10. The CDR3 extends over 17 amino acids. The CDR3 protein is CASSFRPTGQGNYGYTF. The CDR3 bases are TGTGCCAGCAGTTTTCGACCGACCGGACAGGGTAACTATGGCTACACCTTC.

Ten or more counts support this clonotype. The rearrangement uses TRBV2 and TRBJ1-2, with D maybe TRBD1 (5 bases). Between the trimmed V and J ends, which lost 4 bases and 4 bases, there was a span of 13 bases. From germline, CDR1 is SNHLY and CDR2 FYNNEI. This CDR3 has 14 residues. The CDR3 coding sequence is TGTGCCAGCAGTGTTTCCGTGGGGGGCTATGGCTACACCTTC. Translating gives CASSVSVGGYGYTF.

In this sample, this clonotype turned up many times. In nucleotides, the CDR3 is TGTGCCAGCAGCCCTGGGACAGGGAGAAACACCATATATTTT. This codes for CASSPGTGRNTIYF. The chain recombines TRBV7-6 with TRBJ1-3; 9 nucleotides match TRBD1. V trimming: 5 bases; J trimming: 5 bases; junction bases outside the gene matches: 4. The germline CDR1 and CDR2 sequences are SGHVS and FNYEAQ. CDR3 size: 14 residues.

The chain combines TRBV10-3 with TRBJ1-5; no firm D call. V lost 8 bases, J lost 0 bases, and 5 bases lay in between. The length of the CDR3 is 12 residues. Germline values: CDR1 ENHRY, CDR2 SYGVKD. The CDR3 sequence is CAIRSSNQPQHF. The CDR3, as DNA: TGTGCCATCCGGAGTAGCAATCAGCCCCAGCATTTT.

The table lists this clonotype with many counts. Here the CDR3 DNA reads TGTGCCAGCAGCGTGGGACGGATTAATGAGCAGTTCTTC. Translated: CASSVGRINEQFF. The chain couples TRBV7-6 to TRBJ2-1; either TRBD1 or TRBD2 may supply D (5 bases each). The CDR3 runs to 13 residues. The germline V and J ends were trimmed by 5 bases and 7 bases, with 12 bases remaining between them. Germline values: CDR1 SGHVS, CDR2 FNYEAQ. The full variable domain, rest sourced from reference TRBV7-6 and TRBJ2-1, is GAGVSQSPRYKVTKRGQDVALRCDPISGHVSLYWYRQALGQGPEFLTYFNYEAQQDKSGLPNDRFSAERPEGSISTLTIQRTEQRDSAMYRCASSVGRINEQFFGPGTRLTVL.

The chain uses TRBV5-4 and TRBJ2-2, with D hard to call. The CDR3 is 14 residues long. V was shortened by 2 bases and J by 1 base, with 6 bases between the two germline ends. Germline-derived CDR1 and CDR2 are SGHNT and YYREEE (reference sequence). DNA of the CDR3: TGTGCCAGCAGCTTAGGTATGAACACCGGGGAGCTGTTTTTT. Translating it yields CASSLGMNTGELFF.

As regards this clonotype: Just one base apart from a much larger clone, this may be a read error. The CDR3 is CASSRKYEQYF. The CDR3 DNA reads as TGTGCCAGCAGTCGCAAATACGAGCAGTACTTC. The rearrangement joins TRBV3-1 to TRBJ2-7, with no clear D. The CDR3 is 11 residues long. V was cut by 6 bases and J by 4 bases, with 7 bases left in between. Germline values: CDR1 LGHDT, CDR2 YNNKEL (reference sequence).

This clonotype was observed at least ten times. The gene calls are TRBV7-9 and TRBJ1-1; D remains unclear. Trimming left V 7 bases short and J 3 bases short, with 15 bases between. The CDR3 sequence is 14 residues long. CDR1 SEHNR and CDR2 FQNEAQ come from the germline V gene (reference sequence). This chain's CDR3 is CASTGVSSYTEAFF. In nucleotides, the CDR3 is TGTGCCAGCACTGGGGTTTCCAGCTACACTGAAGCTTTCTTT. Complete variable domain (other parts from reference TRBV7-9 and TRBJ1-1): DTGVSQNPRHKITKRGQNVTFRCDPISEHNRLYWYRQTLGQGPEFLTYFQNEAQLEKSRLLSDRFSAERPKGSFSTLEIQRTEQGDSAMYLCASTGVSSYTEAFFGQGTRLTVV.

This clonotype was recorded at least ten times. The chain links TRBV7-2 to TRBJ1-1; tentatively, D is TRBD1 (5 bases). From germline, CDR1 is SGHTA and CDR2 FQGNSA. The ends were cut back, 5 bases at V and 0 bases at J, with 16 bases in the middle. The CDR3 runs 16 residues. CDR3 DNA sequence: TGTGCCAGCAGCGGATTCGTGGGACTTCTGAACACTGAAGCTTTCTTT. This encodes CASSGFVGLLNTEAFF.